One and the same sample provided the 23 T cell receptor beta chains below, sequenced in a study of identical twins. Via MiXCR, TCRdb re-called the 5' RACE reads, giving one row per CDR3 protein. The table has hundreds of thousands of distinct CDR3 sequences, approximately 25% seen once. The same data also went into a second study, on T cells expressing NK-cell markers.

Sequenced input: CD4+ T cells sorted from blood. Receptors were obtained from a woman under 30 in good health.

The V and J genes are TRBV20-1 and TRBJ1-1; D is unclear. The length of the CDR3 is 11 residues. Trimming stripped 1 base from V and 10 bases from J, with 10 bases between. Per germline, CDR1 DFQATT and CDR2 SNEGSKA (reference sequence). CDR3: CSARAGLLAFF. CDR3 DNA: TGCAGTGCTAGAGCTGGACTTTTAGCTTTCTTT.

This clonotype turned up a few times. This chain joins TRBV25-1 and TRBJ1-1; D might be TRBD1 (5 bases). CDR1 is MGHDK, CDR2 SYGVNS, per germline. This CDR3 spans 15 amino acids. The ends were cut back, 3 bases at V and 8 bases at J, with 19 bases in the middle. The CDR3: CASSDALRSGGEAFF. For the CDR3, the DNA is TGTGCCAGCAGTGATGCTTTACGGTCGGGGGGAGAAGCTTTCTTT.

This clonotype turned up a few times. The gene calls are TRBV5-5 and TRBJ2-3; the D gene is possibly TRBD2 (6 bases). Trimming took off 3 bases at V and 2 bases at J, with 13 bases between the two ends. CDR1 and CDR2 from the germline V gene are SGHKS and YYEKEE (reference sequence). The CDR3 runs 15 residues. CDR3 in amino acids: CASSWDSLSTDTQYF. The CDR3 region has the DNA TGTGCCAGCAGCTGGGACTCGTTATCCACAGATACGCAGTATTTT.

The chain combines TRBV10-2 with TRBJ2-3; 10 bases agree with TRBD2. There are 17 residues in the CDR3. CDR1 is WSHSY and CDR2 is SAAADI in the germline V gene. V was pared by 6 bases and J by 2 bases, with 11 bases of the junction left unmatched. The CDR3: CASREAGGRMDTDTQYF. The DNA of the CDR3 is TGCGCCAGCAGAGAAGCGGGAGGGAGAATGGACACAGATACGCAGTATTTT.

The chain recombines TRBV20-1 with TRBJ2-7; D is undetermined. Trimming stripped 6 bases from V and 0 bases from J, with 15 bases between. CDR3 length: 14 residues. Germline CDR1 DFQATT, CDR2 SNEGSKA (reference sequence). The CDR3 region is CSATKASSSYEQYF. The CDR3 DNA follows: TGCAGTGCCACTAAGGCCTCAAGCTCCTACGAGCAGTACTTC.

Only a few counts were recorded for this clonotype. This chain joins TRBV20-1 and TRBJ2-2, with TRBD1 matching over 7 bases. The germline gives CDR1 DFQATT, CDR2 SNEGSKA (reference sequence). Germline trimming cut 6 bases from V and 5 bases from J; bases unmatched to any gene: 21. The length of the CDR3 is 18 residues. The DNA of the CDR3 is TGCAGTGCCCAAGGGGCAGCCAGGGGGATGGGGTGGACCGGGGAGCTGTTTTTT. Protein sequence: CSAQGAARGMGWTGELFF.

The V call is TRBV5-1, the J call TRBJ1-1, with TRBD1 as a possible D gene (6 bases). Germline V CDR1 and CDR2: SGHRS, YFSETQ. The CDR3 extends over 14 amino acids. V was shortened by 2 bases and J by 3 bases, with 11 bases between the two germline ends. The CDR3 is CASSFHRVDTEAFF. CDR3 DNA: TGCGCCAGCAGCTTCCACAGGGTGGACACTGAAGCTTTCTTT.

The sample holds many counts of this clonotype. The CDR3 sequence: CSVKSGHNEQFF. The CDR3 DNA follows: TGCAGCGTTAAGAGCGGGCACAATGAGCAGTTCTTC. The V gene is TRBV29-1, the J gene TRBJ2-1, with D possibly TRBD2 on 6 matching bases. The germline V and J ends were trimmed by 5 bases and 5 bases, with 10 bases remaining between them. CDR1 and CDR2 (germline): SQVTM, ANQGSEA. The CDR3 loop spans 12 amino acids.

The CDR3 here is CASSSRTSGRAGELFF. In DNA, the CDR3 is TGTGCCAGCAGCTCGCGGACTAGCGGGAGGGCCGGGGAGCTGTTTTTT. The chain has TRBV7-2 and TRBJ2-2, with TRBD2 identical over 15 bases. Germline V gives CDR1 SGHTA, CDR2 FQGNSA. The CDR3 is 16 residues long. The V and J ends lost 4 bases and 6 bases, in that order; junction bases with no gene match: 3.

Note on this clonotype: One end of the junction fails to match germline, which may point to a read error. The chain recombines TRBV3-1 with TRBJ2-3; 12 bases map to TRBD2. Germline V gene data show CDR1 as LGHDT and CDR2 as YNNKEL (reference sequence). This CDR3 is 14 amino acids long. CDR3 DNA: TGTACCAGCAGCCAGGGGACTAGCGGGGATACGCAGTATTTT. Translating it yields CTSSQGTSGDTQYF.

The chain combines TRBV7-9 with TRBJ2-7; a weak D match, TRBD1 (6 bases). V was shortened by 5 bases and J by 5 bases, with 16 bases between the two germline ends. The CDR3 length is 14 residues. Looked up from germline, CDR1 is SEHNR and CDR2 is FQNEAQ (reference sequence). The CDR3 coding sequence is TGTGCCAGCAGCCAGGGGCAGGGGATACACGAGCAGTACTTC. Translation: CASSQGQGIHEQYF.

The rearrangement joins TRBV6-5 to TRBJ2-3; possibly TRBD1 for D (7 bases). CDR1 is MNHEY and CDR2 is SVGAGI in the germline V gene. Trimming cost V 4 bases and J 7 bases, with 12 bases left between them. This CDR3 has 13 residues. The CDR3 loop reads CASSSPGGNTQYF. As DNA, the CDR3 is TGTGCCAGCAGTTCGCCAGGGGGGAATACGCAGTATTTT.

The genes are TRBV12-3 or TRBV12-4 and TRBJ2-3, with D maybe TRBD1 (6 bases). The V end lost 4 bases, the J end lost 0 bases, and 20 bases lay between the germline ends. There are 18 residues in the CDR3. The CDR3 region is CASSWSRTATASTDTQYF. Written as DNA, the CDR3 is TGTGCCAGCAGTTGGTCGCGGACAGCCACTGCTAGCACAGATACGCAGTATTTT.

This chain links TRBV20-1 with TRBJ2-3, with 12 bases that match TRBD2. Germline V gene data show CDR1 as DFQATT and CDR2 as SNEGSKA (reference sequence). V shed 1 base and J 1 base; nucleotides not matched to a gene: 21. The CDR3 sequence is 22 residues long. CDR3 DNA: TGCAGTGCTAGAGCTTATTGGACTAGCGGGACCAGAGGGCATTCACGCACAGATACGCAGTATTTT. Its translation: CSARAYWTSGTRGHSRTDTQYF.

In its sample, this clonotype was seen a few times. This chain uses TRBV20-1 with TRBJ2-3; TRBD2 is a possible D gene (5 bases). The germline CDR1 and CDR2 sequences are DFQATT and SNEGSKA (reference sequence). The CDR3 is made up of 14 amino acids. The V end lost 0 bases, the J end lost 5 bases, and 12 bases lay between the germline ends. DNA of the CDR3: TGCAGTGCTAGAGATCTAGCAGGCAGAGATACGCAGTATTTT. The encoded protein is CSARDLAGRDTQYF.

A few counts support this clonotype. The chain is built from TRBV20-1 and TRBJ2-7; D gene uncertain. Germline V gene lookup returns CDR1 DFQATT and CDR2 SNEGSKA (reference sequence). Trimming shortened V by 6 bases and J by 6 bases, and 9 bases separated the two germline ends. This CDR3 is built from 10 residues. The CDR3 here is CSAVGFEQYF. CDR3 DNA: TGCAGTGCGGTGGGTTTCGAGCAGTACTTC.

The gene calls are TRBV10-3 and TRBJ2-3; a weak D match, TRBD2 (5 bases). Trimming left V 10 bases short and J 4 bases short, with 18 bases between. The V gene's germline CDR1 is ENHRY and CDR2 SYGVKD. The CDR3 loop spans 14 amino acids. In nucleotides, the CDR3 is TGTGCCAGCCGAACTAGTGTGAAGGCAGATACGCAGTATTTT. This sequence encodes CASRTSVKADTQYF.

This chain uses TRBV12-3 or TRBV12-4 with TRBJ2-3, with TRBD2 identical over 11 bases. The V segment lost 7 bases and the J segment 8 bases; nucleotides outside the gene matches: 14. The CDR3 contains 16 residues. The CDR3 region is CASTKGTSGGYGTQYF. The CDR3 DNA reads TGTGCCAGCACCAAAGGAACTAGCGGGGGATATGGTACGCAGTATTTT.

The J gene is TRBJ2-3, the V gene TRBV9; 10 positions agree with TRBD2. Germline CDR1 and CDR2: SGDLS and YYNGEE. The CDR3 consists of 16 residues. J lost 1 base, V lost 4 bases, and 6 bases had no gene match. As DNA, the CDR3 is TGTGCCAGCAGCTTCTACCTAGCGGGGGGCACAGATACGCAGTATTTT. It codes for CASSFYLAGGTDTQYF. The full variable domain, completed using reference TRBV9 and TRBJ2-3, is DSGVTQTPKHLITATGQRVTLRCSPRSGDLSVYWYQQSLDQGLQFLIQYYNGEERAKGNILERFSAQQFPDLHSELNLSSLELGDSALYFCASSFYLAGGTDTQYFGPGTRLTVL.

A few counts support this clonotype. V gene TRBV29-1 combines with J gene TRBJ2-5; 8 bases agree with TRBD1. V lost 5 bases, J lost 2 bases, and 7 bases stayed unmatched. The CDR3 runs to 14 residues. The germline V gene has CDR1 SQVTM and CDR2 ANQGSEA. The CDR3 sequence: CSVIGQGQQETQYF. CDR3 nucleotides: TGCAGCGTTATCGGACAGGGACAGCAAGAGACCCAGTACTTC.

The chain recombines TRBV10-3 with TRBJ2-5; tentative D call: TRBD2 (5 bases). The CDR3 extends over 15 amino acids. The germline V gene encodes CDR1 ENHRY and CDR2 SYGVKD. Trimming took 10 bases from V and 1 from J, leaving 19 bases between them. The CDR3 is CATKDGKGIQETQYF. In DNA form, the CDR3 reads TGTGCCACGAAGGACGGGAAGGGAATCCAAGAGACCCAGTACTTC.

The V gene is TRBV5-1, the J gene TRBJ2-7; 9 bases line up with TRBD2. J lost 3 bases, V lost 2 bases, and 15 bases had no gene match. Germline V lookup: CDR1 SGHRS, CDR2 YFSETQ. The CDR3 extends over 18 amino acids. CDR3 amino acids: CASSLAGFVAGARYEQYF. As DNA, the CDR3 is TGCGCCAGCAGCTTAGCGGGGTTCGTAGCGGGGGCCCGCTACGAGCAGTACTTC.

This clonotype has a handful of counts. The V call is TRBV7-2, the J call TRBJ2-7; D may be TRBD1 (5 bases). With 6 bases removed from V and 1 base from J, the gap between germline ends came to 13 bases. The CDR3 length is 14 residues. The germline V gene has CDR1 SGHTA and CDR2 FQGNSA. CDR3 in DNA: TGTGCCAGCAGGATACAGGTAGGATCCTACGAGCAGTACTTC. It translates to CASRIQVGSYEQYF. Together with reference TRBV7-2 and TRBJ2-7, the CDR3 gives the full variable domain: GAGVSQSPSNKVTEKGKDVELRCDPISGHTALYWYRQSLGQGLEFLIYFQGNSAPDKSGLPSDRFSAERTGGSVSTLTIQRTQQEDSAVYLCASRIQVGSYEQYFGPGTRLTVT.